The 16 T cell receptor beta chains given below trace back to one sample, sequenced in a study of T-cell reconstitution after alpha-beta-depleted transplantation in children. The TCRbeta library incorporated unique molecular identifiers. Using its own MiXCR run on the PCR reads, TCRdb lists one record per CDR3 protein. This sample carries roughly 350,000 distinct CDR3 sequences, under 13% of them seen once, and the ten largest clones take 2% to 3%. Sample: PBMCs from the stem cell graft donor, taken from the stem cell graft. Receptors originate from a human donor who donated a stem cell graft to a child with acute lymphoblastic leukemia.

This clonotype was detected only a few times. V usage is TRBV5-1 and J usage is TRBJ2-3; D is unclear. The CDR3 is 15 amino acids. Trimming removed 1 base from V and 0 bases from J, with 9 bases in between. CDR1 and CDR2 from the germline V gene are SGHRS and YFSETQ. The CDR3 reads CASSLWAGSTDTQYF. CDR3 coding DNA: TGCGCCAGCAGCTTGTGGGCAGGCAGCACAGATACGCAGTATTTT.

The chain links TRBV27 to TRBJ1-1; D ambiguous. The CDR3 length is 12 residues. CDR1 is MNHEY, CDR2 SMNVEV, per germline (reference sequence). The V end was cut by 5 bases, the J end by 12 bases, with 16 bases between. The CDR3 coding sequence is TGTGCCAGCAGTCGGCGGGGTTCGGGGTCTTTCTTT. It is translated as CASSRRGSGSFF.

This clonotype was found a few times. V gene TRBV3-1 combines with J gene TRBJ1-2; 8 nucleotides align to TRBD1. The germline CDR1 and CDR2 sequences are LGHDT and YNNKEL (reference sequence). V trimming: 1 base; J trimming: 4 bases; junction bases outside the gene matches: 14. The CDR3 has 18 residues. CDR3 in DNA: TGTGCCAGCAGCCAAGGAAGCCGTGGACAGGGCCAGGCCTATGGCTACACCTTC. Its protein is CASSQGSRGQGQAYGYTF.

This clonotype was observed many times. V usage is TRBV7-6 and J usage is TRBJ2-3, with 8 bases identical to TRBD2. This CDR3 has 16 amino acids. J was trimmed by 1 base and V by 1 base; bases with no gene match: 4. CDR1 is SGHVS, CDR2 FNYEAQ, per germline. The CDR3 nucleotides are TGTGCCAGCAGCTTAGGCACGGGAGGGGGCACAGATACGCAGTATTTT. Encoded protein: CASSLGTGGGTDTQYF.

This rearrangement joins TRBV19 to TRBJ1-5, with a weak D call TRBD1 (6 bases). Trimming removed 6 bases from V and 6 bases from J, with 15 bases in between. The CDR3 is 14 amino acids. In germline, CDR1 is LNHDA, CDR2 SQIVND (reference sequence). The CDR3 sequence is CASRLNQGIQPQHF. The CDR3 bases are TGTGCCAGTAGATTAAACCAGGGGATTCAGCCCCAGCATTTT.

This clonotype has ten or more counts. The rearrangement uses TRBV9 and TRBJ2-1; 10 bases are a match to TRBD1. CDR1 and CDR2 from the germline V gene are SGDLS and YYNGEE. The CDR3 spans 17 residues. Germline trimming cut 3 bases from V and 5 bases from J; bases unmatched to any gene: 11. CDR3 nucleotides: TGTGCCAGCAGCGGCTCCCCGGGACAGGGGCAAAACAATGAGCAGTTCTTC. It encodes CASSGSPGQGQNNEQFF.

In this sample, this clonotype turned up a few times. The V call is TRBV7-2, the J call TRBJ2-1, with 8 bases fitting TRBD2. The V gene end was trimmed by 2 bases and the J gene end by 5 bases; junction bases not matched to a gene: 5. The CDR3 has 15 residues. Germline loops: CDR1 SGHTA, CDR2 FQGNSA. The CDR3 loop reads CASSLSGGEHNEQFF. CDR3 bases: TGTGCCAGCAGCTTATCCGGGGGGGAACACAATGAGCAGTTCTTC.

This clonotype showed up many times. The chain recombines TRBV4-1 with TRBJ2-2; 9 nucleotides line up with TRBD1. The V and J ends lost 8 bases and 0 bases, in that order; junction bases with no gene match: 10. CDR1 and CDR2 from the germline V gene are MGHRA and YSYEKL. The CDR3 is 17 amino acids. CDR3 DNA sequence: TGCGCCAGCGACCCGGGACAGGGAACTTCGAACACCGGGGAGCTGTTTTTT. It is translated as CASDPGQGTSNTGELFF.

This clonotype was observed a few times. V usage is TRBV7-3 and J usage is TRBJ1-1, with unresolved D. There are 15 residues in the CDR3. Trimming left V 1 base short and J 2 bases short, with 11 bases between. Germline CDR1 SGHTA, CDR2 FQGTGA. In DNA form, the CDR3 reads TGTGCCAGCAGCTTAATGAGGGCAGGCAACACTGAAGCTTTCTTT. Translation: CASSLMRAGNTEAFF. Based on the CDR3 plus reference TRBV7-3 and TRBJ1-1, the full variable domain is GAGVSQTPSNKVTEKGKYVELRCDPISGHTALYWYRQSLGQGPEFLIYFQGTGAADDSGLPNDRFFAVRPEGSVSTLKIQRTERGDSAVYLCASSLMRAGNTEAFFGQGTRLTVV.

This clonotype was counted once. With a much larger clone just one base away, this may be a read error. J is TRBJ2-5 and V is TRBV5-1; tentatively, D is TRBD2 (5 bases). Germline CDR1 is SGHRS and CDR2 is YFSETQ. Trimming pared 5 bases from V and 6 bases from J, leaving 8 bases between. The CDR3 is 11 residues long. The CDR3 DNA is TGCGCCAGCAGGGGGAGTCAGACCCAGTACTTC. This codes for CASRGSQTQYF.

V usage is TRBV6-2 or TRBV6-3 and J usage is TRBJ2-7; D is undetermined. Per germline, CDR1 MNHEY and CDR2 SVGEGT. V lost 2 bases to trimming and J lost 4 bases, with 6 bases between them. CDR3 size: 12 residues. The CDR3 DNA follows: TGTGCCAGCAGTTACGTCCTGTACGAGCAGTACTTC. It yields the protein CASSYVLYEQYF.

This clonotype has ten or more counts. The chain links TRBV6-2 or TRBV6-3 to TRBJ2-7; 7 bases map to TRBD1. CDR1 is MNHEY and CDR2 is SVGEGT in the germline V gene. V was clipped by 6 bases and J by 3 bases; unmatched bases: 11. The CDR3 runs 15 residues. The CDR3 coding sequence is TGTGCCAGCAGGCCCATGACAGGGCCAGACTACGAGCAGTACTTC. Protein product: CASRPMTGPDYEQYF.

This clonotype was found many times. The chain carries TRBV2 and TRBJ2-7; 12 nucleotides line up with TRBD2. Trimming at V came to 8 bases and at J to 0 bases, leaving 11 bases not matched to a gene. Germline CDR1 is SNHLY and CDR2 is FYNNEI. This CDR3 is 17 amino acids long. The CDR3 DNA reads as TGTGCCAGCGGGATGACTAGCGGGAGTGCTATCTCCTACGAGCAGTACTTC. Translation gives CASGMTSGSAISYEQYF.

In its sample, this clonotype was seen a few times. V gene TRBV7-9 combines with J gene TRBJ2-4; TRBD1 matches at 8 bases. Germline CDR1 SEHNR, CDR2 FQNEAQ (reference sequence). This CDR3 comprises 11 residues. The junction had 7 bases not matched to a gene; V was cut back by 6 bases and J by 15 bases. The CDR3: CASRRTGRPYF. The CDR3, as DNA: TGTGCCAGCAGACGGACAGGGCGACCGTACTTC.

This clonotype came up a few times. The CDR3 DNA follows: TGCAGTGCTAGAGCCCGGACTAGCGGGGCCTACAATGAGCAGTTCTTC. Translating it yields CSARARTSGAYNEQFF. The chain combines TRBV20-1 with TRBJ2-1; TRBD2 matches at 12 bases. This CDR3 comprises 16 residues. Per germline, CDR1 DFQATT and CDR2 SNEGSKA (reference sequence). V trimming: 1 base; J trimming: 2 bases; junction bases outside the gene matches: 3.

This clonotype was observed at least ten times. The V call is TRBV6-1, the J call TRBJ1-4; D is undetermined. Per germline, CDR1 MNHNS and CDR2 SASEGT. V lost 6 bases and J lost 1, with 18 bases in between. This CDR3 has 17 residues. For the CDR3, the DNA is TGTGCCAGCAGCCACGACTCTTTCGGGATAACTAATGAAAAACTGTTTTTT. Its translation: CASSHDSFGITNEKLFF.